Here is one T cell receptor beta chain with its context. The antigen remains undetermined. Assay: immunoSEQ multiplex PCR; the TCRdb copy retains only in-frame clones and omits some. The data hold 120,000 or so clones, with around 92% observed a single time. With 2 bases removed from V and 2 bases from J, the gap between germline ends came to 7 bases. This CDR3 is built from 15 residues. Germline assignment: CDR1 MNHEY and CDR2 SMNVEV (reference sequence). This entry comes from a study of T cell responses to AZD1222 COVID-19 vaccine. Study-wide results and limits: Of the AZD1222 recipients, only five to seven were seropositive at baseline.

The clonotype originates from an adult in good health. V gene TRBV27 combines with J gene TRBJ2-6, with D maybe TRBD1 (5 bases). The sequencing used peripheral blood, collected on day 0 of AZD1222 vaccination. The CDR3 bases are TGTGCCAGCAGTTTAGCAGGGCCTGGGGCCAACGTCCTGACTTTC. The encoded protein is CASSLAGPGANVLTF.